This T cell receptor (beta chain) was identified in a study of control samples from healthy donors and cancer patients. Produced via immunoSEQ multiplex PCR; TCRdb's table is partial and in-frame only. The data contain tens of thousands of clones, 88% of them singletons. A few counts support this clone. The TCR sequence derives from a woman aged 70-85 years in good health. The sequencing sample was made of blood.

The CDR3 DNA reads TGCAGTGCTAGAGATGCATATGGCTACACCTTC. Translation: CSARDAYGYTF. The chain couples TRBV20-1 to TRBJ1-2; D is ambiguous. Germline V gives CDR1 DFQATT, CDR2 SNEGSKA (reference sequence). V shed 0 bases and J shed 5 bases, with 4 bases lying between them. The CDR3 is 11 residues long.